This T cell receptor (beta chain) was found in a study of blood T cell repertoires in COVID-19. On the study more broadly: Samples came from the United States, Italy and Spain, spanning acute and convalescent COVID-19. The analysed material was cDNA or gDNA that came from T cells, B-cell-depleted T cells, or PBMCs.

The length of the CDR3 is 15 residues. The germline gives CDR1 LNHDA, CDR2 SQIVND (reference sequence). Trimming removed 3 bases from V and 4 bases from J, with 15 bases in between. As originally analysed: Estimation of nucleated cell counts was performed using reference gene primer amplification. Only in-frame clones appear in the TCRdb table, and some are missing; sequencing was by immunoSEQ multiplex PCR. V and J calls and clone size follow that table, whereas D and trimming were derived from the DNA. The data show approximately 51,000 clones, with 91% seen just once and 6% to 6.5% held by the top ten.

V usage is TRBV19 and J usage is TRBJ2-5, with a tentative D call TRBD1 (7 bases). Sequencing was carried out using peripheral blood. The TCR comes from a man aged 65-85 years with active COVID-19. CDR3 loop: CASSMGQGGRETQYF. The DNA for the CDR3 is TGTGCCAGTAGTATGGGGCAGGGGGGTCGAGAGACCCAGTACTTC.